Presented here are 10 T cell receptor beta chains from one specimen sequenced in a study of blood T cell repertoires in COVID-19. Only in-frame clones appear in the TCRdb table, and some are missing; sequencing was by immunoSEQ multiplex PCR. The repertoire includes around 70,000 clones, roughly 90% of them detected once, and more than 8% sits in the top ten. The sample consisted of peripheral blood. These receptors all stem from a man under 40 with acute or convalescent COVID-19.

The chain's CDR3 is CASSPIDTGNTIYF. The CDR3 DNA reads TGTGCCAGCTCACCAATCGACACTGGAAACACCATATATTTT. This chain joins TRBV18 and TRBJ1-3; the D is unclear. The V end lost 2 bases, the J end lost 2 bases, and 7 bases lay between the germline ends. In germline, CDR1 is KGHSH, CDR2 LQKENI. The CDR3 has 14 residues.

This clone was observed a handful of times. CDR3 residues: CASTRTSSYEQYF. CDR3 DNA: TGTGCCAGCACCCGGACAAGCTCCTACGAGCAGTACTTC. The chain employs TRBV12-3 or TRBV12-4 and TRBJ2-7; a weak D match, TRBD1 (5 bases). V gave up 7 bases and J gave up 0 bases, with 10 bases separating them. This CDR3 contains 13 residues.

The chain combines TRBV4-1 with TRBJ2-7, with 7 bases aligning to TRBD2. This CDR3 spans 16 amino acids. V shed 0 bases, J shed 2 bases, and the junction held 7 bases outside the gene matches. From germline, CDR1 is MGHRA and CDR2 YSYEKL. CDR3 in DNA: TGCGCCAGCAGCCAAGATTCCGCGGGAGTGGCCTACGAGCAGTACTTC. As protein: CASSQDSAGVAYEQYF.

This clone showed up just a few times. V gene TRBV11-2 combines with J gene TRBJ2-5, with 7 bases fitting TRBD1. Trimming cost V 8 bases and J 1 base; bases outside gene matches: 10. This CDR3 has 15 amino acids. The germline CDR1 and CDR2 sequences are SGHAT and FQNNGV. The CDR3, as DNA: TGTGCCAGCCGGCAACTAAGGGGGCCCCAAGAGACCCAGTACTTC. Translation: CASRQLRGPQETQYF.

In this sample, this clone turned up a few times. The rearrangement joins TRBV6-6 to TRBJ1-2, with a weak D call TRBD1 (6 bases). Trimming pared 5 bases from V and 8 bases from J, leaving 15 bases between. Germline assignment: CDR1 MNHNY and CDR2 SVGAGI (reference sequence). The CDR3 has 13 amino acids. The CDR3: CASSTNREGGYTF. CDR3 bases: TGTGCCAGCAGTACGAACAGGGAAGGCGGCTACACCTTC.

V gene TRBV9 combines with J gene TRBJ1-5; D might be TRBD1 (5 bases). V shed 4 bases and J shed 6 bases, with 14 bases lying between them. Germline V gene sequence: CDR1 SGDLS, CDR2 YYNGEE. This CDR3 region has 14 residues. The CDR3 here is CASSSGGSGQPQHF. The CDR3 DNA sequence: TGTGCCAGCAGCTCCGGGGGGAGCGGTCAGCCCCAGCATTTT.

The CDR3 DNA sequence: TGTGCCAGCAGTTACGGGAGGGGGGACTCCTACAATGAGCAGTTCTTC. This codes for CASSYGRGDSYNEQFF. The chain is built from TRBV6-5 and TRBJ2-1, with D possibly matching TRBD2 (7 bases). Germline CDR1 and CDR2: MNHEY and SVGAGI. This CDR3 spans 16 amino acids. The V gene lost 2 bases and the J gene lost 0 bases, with 11 bases spanning the gap.

CDR3 sequence reads: CASSRGGGLFGGNTIYF. As DNA, the CDR3 is TGTGCCAGCAGCCGTGGGGGCGGCCTATTTGGAGGAAACACCATATATTTT. The chain is built from TRBV3-1 (or the pseudogene TRBV3-2) and TRBJ1-3, with a weak D call TRBD1 (6 bases). Trimming took off 4 bases at V and 4 bases at J, with 20 bases between the two ends. This CDR3 has 17 amino acids. The germline gives CDR1 LGHDT, CDR2 YNNKEL (reference sequence).

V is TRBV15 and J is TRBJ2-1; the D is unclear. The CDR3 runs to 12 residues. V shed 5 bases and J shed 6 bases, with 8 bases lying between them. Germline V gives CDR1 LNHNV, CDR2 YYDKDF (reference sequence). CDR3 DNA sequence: TGTGCCACCAGCGAGCAAGTCAATGAGCAGTTCTTC. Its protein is CATSEQVNEQFF.

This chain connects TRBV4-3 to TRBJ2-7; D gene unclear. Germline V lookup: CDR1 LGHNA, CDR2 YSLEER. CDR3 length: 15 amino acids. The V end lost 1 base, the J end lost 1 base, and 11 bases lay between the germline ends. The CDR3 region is CASSQGLSYSYEQYF. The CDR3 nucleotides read TGCGCCAGCAGCCAAGGTTTGAGTTATTCCTACGAGCAGTACTTC.